The rows below give T cell receptor beta chains drawn from one sample of a study of CD8+CD57+ T cells in acquired aplastic anemia. TCRdb ran MiXCR on the reads and lists one entry per CDR3 protein. The data contain about 190,000 distinct CDR3 sequences, around half of them singletons. The source material was sorted CD4+, CD8+, or CD8+CD57+ T cells (not recorded which) from PBMCs. The source of these receptors is a human donor in good health, serving as a control. CDR3s include the opening cysteine and the closing phenylalanine or tryptophan. The order of the fields is J gene, D gene, V gene, clone size, CDR3 protein, CDR3 DNA. The D gene is left open where the match is weak. Clone size is stated in some rows and not others, as once, few, many or a class when expanded.

j_call: TRBJ2-3; d_call: .; v_call: TRBV6-2/TRBV6-3; clone_size: many; cdr3_aa: CASNTDRFTDTQYF; cdr3_nt: TGTGCCAGCAACACCGACAGGTTCACAGATACGCAGTATTTT
j_call: TRBJ2-7; d_call: TRBD2; v_call: TRBV12-3/TRBV12-4; clone_size: many; cdr3_aa: CASKSSGGGSSYEQYF; cdr3_nt: TGTGCCAGCAAAAGTTCGGGGGGGGGGAGCTCCTACGAGCAGTACTTC
j_call: TRBJ2-2; d_call: TRBD1; v_call: TRBV7-6; clone_size: many; cdr3_aa: CASSFGAGQGAGGELFF; cdr3_nt: TGTGCCAGCAGCTTCGGGGCGGGACAGGGGGCCGGCGGGGAGCTGTTTTTT
j_call: TRBJ1-2; d_call: .; v_call: TRBV20-1; clone_size: .; cdr3_aa: CSARRGGNTF; cdr3_nt: TGCAGTGCTAGAAGGGGTGGAAACACCTTC
j_call: TRBJ2-5; d_call: TRBD2; v_call: TRBV3-1; clone_size: .; cdr3_aa: CASSHRASGIEETQYF; cdr3_nt: TGTGCCAGCAGCCACCGGGCTAGCGGGATTGAAGAGACCCAGTACTTC
j_call: TRBJ2-7; d_call: .; v_call: TRBV5-8; clone_size: many; cdr3_aa: CASAPIYEQYF; cdr3_nt: TGTGCCAGCGCGCCTATCTACGAGCAGTACTTC
j_call: TRBJ2-5; d_call: TRBD1; v_call: TRBV14; clone_size: .; cdr3_aa: CASSQTPGGRETQYF; cdr3_nt: TGTGCCAGCAGCCAGACTCCAGGGGGCCGGGAGACCCAGTACTTC
j_call: TRBJ2-5; d_call: TRBD1; v_call: TRBV24-1; clone_size: many; cdr3_aa: CATRSRGRETQYF; cdr3_nt: TGTGCCACCAGGTCCAGGGGGCGAGAGACCCAGTACTTC
j_call: TRBJ2-7; d_call: TRBD2; v_call: TRBV9; clone_size: .; cdr3_aa: CASSAEGGYEQYF; cdr3_nt: TGTGCCAGCAGCGCTGAGGGAGGGTACGAGCAGTACTTC
j_call: TRBJ2-3; d_call: TRBD2; v_call: TRBV20-1; clone_size: .; cdr3_aa: CSAARGGTDTQYF; cdr3_nt: TGCAGTGCGGCACGGGGGGGCACAGATACGCAGTATTTT
j_call: TRBJ1-4; d_call: .; v_call: TRBV10-3; clone_size: .; cdr3_aa: CAISPTSGGATNEKLFF; cdr3_nt: TGTGCCATCAGCCCAACTAGCGGGGGGGCAACTAATGAAAAACTGTTTTTT
j_call: TRBJ2-1; d_call: TRBD2; v_call: TRBV15; clone_size: .; cdr3_aa: CATSFRQAGEGGEQFF; cdr3_nt: TGTGCCACCAGCTTCAGACAAGCGGGGGAAGGTGGTGAGCAGTTCTTC
j_call: TRBJ1-5; d_call: TRBD1; v_call: TRBV24-1; clone_size: .; cdr3_aa: CATSDRQGGSNQPQHF; cdr3_nt: TGTGCCACCAGTGATCGACAGGGTGGGAGCAATCAGCCCCAGCATTTT
j_call: TRBJ1-1; d_call: .; v_call: TRBV5-1; clone_size: .; cdr3_aa: CASSLGLATEAFF; cdr3_nt: TGCGCCAGCAGCTTGGGGTTGGCCACTGAAGCTTTCTTT
j_call: TRBJ2-7; d_call: .; v_call: TRBV11-1; clone_size: .; cdr3_aa: CASSLGYLSSYGQHF; cdr3_nt: TGTGCCAGCAGCTTAGGGTATCTGAGCTCCTACGGGCAGCACTTC
j_call: TRBJ2-7; d_call: .; v_call: TRBV19; clone_size: .; cdr3_aa: CASSRDSTSSYEQYF; cdr3_nt: TGTGCCAGTAGTAGAGACAGTACTAGCTCCTACGAGCAGTACTTC
j_call: TRBJ1-3; d_call: .; v_call: TRBV7-8; clone_size: many; cdr3_aa: CASSLDSPLVTGSGNTIYF; cdr3_nt: TGTGCCAGCAGCTTAGACTCCCCACTCGTAACGGGCTCTGGAAACACCATATATTTT
j_call: TRBJ2-7; d_call: .; v_call: TRBV27; clone_size: many; cdr3_aa: CASSFGVGGTTYEQYF; cdr3_nt: TGTGCCAGCAGTTTCGGGGTTGGGGGTACAACCTACGAGCAGTACTTC
j_call: TRBJ2-3; d_call: TRBD2; v_call: TRBV19; clone_size: .; cdr3_aa: CASSIGLAGGVSQYF; cdr3_nt: TGTGCCAGTAGTATCGGACTAGCGGGGGGCGTATCGCAGTATTTT
j_call: TRBJ2-5; d_call: TRBD1; v_call: TRBV7-2; clone_size: .; cdr3_aa: CASSSGDRVGTQYF; cdr3_nt: TGTGCCAGCAGCTCGGGGGACAGGGTGGGGACCCAGTACTTC
j_call: TRBJ1-2; d_call: .; v_call: TRBV9; clone_size: .; cdr3_aa: CASIHSGTTLHRGGYGYTF; cdr3_nt: TGTGCCAGCATCCATTCCGGGACAACTCTTCACCGGGGGGGCTATGGCTACACCTTC
j_call: TRBJ2-2; d_call: .; v_call: TRBV2; clone_size: .; cdr3_aa: CASRTQGYTGELFF; cdr3_nt: TGTGCCAGCAGGACCCAGGGGTACACCGGGGAGCTGTTTTTT
j_call: TRBJ2-1; d_call: .; v_call: TRBV7-8; clone_size: .; cdr3_aa: CASSSNNEQFF; cdr3_nt: TGTGCCAGCAGCTCAAACAATGAGCAGTTCTTC
j_call: TRBJ1-2; d_call: .; v_call: TRBV29-1; clone_size: .; cdr3_aa: CSVDPGAAYGYTF; cdr3_nt: TGCAGCGTTGACCCGGGGGCGGCCTATGGCTACACCTTC
j_call: TRBJ1-1; d_call: .; v_call: TRBV10-3; clone_size: .; cdr3_aa: CAISEARANTEAFF; cdr3_nt: TGTGCCATCAGTGAGGCACGGGCGAACACTGAAGCTTTCTTT
j_call: TRBJ2-1; d_call: TRBD2; v_call: TRBV25-1; clone_size: .; cdr3_aa: CASKGGLAGLAYNEQFF; cdr3_nt: TGTGCCAGCAAGGGTGGACTAGCGGGCCTAGCCTACAATGAGCAGTTCTTC
j_call: TRBJ2-2; d_call: .; v_call: TRBV14; clone_size: .; cdr3_aa: CASSFLLTGELFF; cdr3_nt: TGTGCCAGCAGTTTTCTACTCACCGGGGAGCTGTTTTTT
j_call: TRBJ2-5; d_call: .; v_call: TRBV20-1; clone_size: .; cdr3_aa: CSAIEGQSSQETQYF; cdr3_nt: TGCAGTGCTATAGAAGGACAGTCCAGCCAAGAGACCCAGTACTTC
j_call: TRBJ1-1; d_call: TRBD1; v_call: TRBV4-2; clone_size: .; cdr3_aa: CASSQDTGGLGTEAFF; cdr3_nt: TGTGCCAGCAGCCAAGATACAGGGGGCTTGGGCACTGAAGCTTTCTTT
j_call: TRBJ1-4; d_call: TRBD1; v_call: TRBV10-3; clone_size: .; cdr3_aa: CAIRQGTNEKLFF; cdr3_nt: TGTGCCATCAGACAGGGGACTAATGAAAAACTGTTTTTT
j_call: TRBJ2-7; d_call: TRBD2; v_call: TRBV7-8; clone_size: many; cdr3_aa: CASSPGGRGRPYEQYF; cdr3_nt: TGTGCCAGCTCACCGGGGGGGAGGGGACGACCCTACGAGCAGTACTTC
j_call: TRBJ2-6; d_call: TRBD1; v_call: TRBV6-6; clone_size: few; cdr3_aa: CASSPTGGASGANVLTF; cdr3_nt: TGTGCCAGCAGTCCTACAGGGGGCGCCTCTGGGGCCAACGTCCTGACTTTC
j_call: TRBJ2-1; d_call: TRBD1; v_call: TRBV6-6; clone_size: many; cdr3_aa: CASTPGTGSYNEQFF; cdr3_nt: TGTGCCAGCACCCCCGGGACAGGGAGTTACAATGAGCAGTTCTTC
j_call: TRBJ1-5; d_call: .; v_call: TRBV7-2; clone_size: .; cdr3_aa: CASSVRVRQPQHF; cdr3_nt: TGTGCCAGCAGCGTCAGGGTTCGCCAGCCCCAGCATTTT
j_call: TRBJ1-3; d_call: .; v_call: TRBV6-5; clone_size: few; cdr3_aa: CASSITDRSSGNTIYF; cdr3_nt: TGTGCCAGCAGTATTACCGACCGGAGCTCTGGAAACACCATATATTTT
j_call: TRBJ2-5; d_call: TRBD2; v_call: TRBV11-1; clone_size: .; cdr3_aa: CASSLLLAGQETQYF; cdr3_nt: TGTGCCAGCAGCCTCCTTCTAGCGGGCCAAGAGACCCAGTACTTC
j_call: TRBJ1-6; d_call: .; v_call: TRBV27; clone_size: .; cdr3_aa: CASSPQGRVGNSPLHF; cdr3_nt: TGTGCCAGCAGTCCCCAGGGACGGGTGGGTAATTCACCCCTCCACTTT
j_call: TRBJ2-5; d_call: .; v_call: TRBV24-1; clone_size: .; cdr3_aa: CATSDSAGEETQYF; cdr3_nt: TGTGCCACCAGTGATTCCGCAGGGGAAGAGACCCAGTACTTC
j_call: TRBJ2-3; d_call: .; v_call: TRBV3-1; clone_size: many; cdr3_aa: CASSHYLEGTDTQYF; cdr3_nt: TGTGCCAGCAGCCACTACCTGGAGGGCACAGATACGCAGTATTTT
j_call: TRBJ1-5; d_call: .; v_call: TRBV7-2; clone_size: many; cdr3_aa: CASSLGPNQPQHF; cdr3_nt: TGTGCCAGCAGCCTGGGACCCAATCAGCCCCAGCATTTT
j_call: TRBJ2-7; d_call: .; v_call: TRBV19; clone_size: .; cdr3_aa: CASSIHEQGKEQYF; cdr3_nt: TGTGCCAGTAGTATACACGAACAGGGCAAGGAGCAGTACTTC
j_call: TRBJ1-2; d_call: TRBD1; v_call: TRBV7-2; clone_size: many; cdr3_aa: CASSPTGGAGYTF; cdr3_nt: TGTGCCAGCAGCCCGACAGGGGGCGCTGGCTACACCTTC
j_call: TRBJ2-1; d_call: .; v_call: TRBV2; clone_size: many; cdr3_aa: CASSASSPFFNEQFF; cdr3_nt: TGTGCCAGCAGTGCCTCTAGCCCTTTTTTCAATGAGCAGTTCTTC
j_call: TRBJ1-6; d_call: .; v_call: TRBV3-1; clone_size: many; cdr3_aa: CASSQGPSNSPLHF; cdr3_nt: TGTGCCAGCAGCCAAGGGCCGTCCAATTCACCCCTCCACTTT